Here is one T cell receptor beta chain with its context. Its antigen specificity is not known. No per-base quality is available; no much larger clone lies one base away. To synthesize cDNA, template-switch 5'RACE was performed with a primer carrying a 10-nucleotide random unique molecular identifier so that each TCR transcript was tagged. Over 190 million TCR-beta sequences, covering 15-18 subjects, were produced in each sequencing run. Total RNA was extracted with the RNeasy kit. The KAPA Real-time Library Amplification kit was used to amplify TCR-beta VDJ regions with primers targeting the TCR constant region and the 5'RACE anchor. A first PCR added sample indexes and Illumina adaptors, and a second PCR then raised library yield. The roughly 650 bp TCR product was size-selected on a 2% E-gel SizeSelection system after Ampure bead purification. Before pooling, library quality was assessed on a Bioanalyzer, concentration was determined with Qubit, and library quantification was performed with the Kapa Library Quantification kit. Libraries were sequenced paired-end 2 x 150 bp on an Illumina HiSeq 2500. To increase sequence diversity, roughly 24-31% phiX was spiked into each library pool. The published analysis was carried out like this. The quality-filtered reads were processed with the UMI-based MiGEC pipeline, whose error correction step removed more than 75% of the raw TCR sequences. VDJ genes were aligned to IMGT germline references, and each clonotype was defined by a unique CDR3 amino acid sequence together with V-J genes. Clonal expansion, Shannon diversity, and CDR3 relatedness (CalcPairwiseDistances, ClusterSamples) were evaluated with VDJtools, and phylogenetic trees were built with CLCbio workbench. Expanded clones were defined as having at least 8 unique UMIs, based on coefficient-of-variation modelling across technical triplicates. The public sequencing data were trimmed at Q25 with fastp and processed into clonotypes with MiXCR by TCRdb, which kept only in-frame beta chains. A single entry per CDR3 protein holds the most common genes and DNA from its merged rows. These V and J calls originate from TCRdb's pipeline instead of the authors' own analysis. Here the sample has around 71,000 distinct CDR3 sequences; roughly an eighth occur a single time. Roughly 4.5% of the sample lies in the top ten.

The data originate from a study of neurological immune-mediated disorders (dated by TCRdb to the late 2010s). Background for the entire study: Peripheral blood TCR-beta repertoires from patients with HTLV-I-associated myelopathy (HAM/TSP), patients with multiple sclerosis, and healthy controls were compared in the study using UMI-based sequencing. The 106 TCR-beta libraries included longitudinal samples, technical triplicates and paired sorted CD4+ and CD8+ T-cell subsets alongside PBMC samples. Longitudinal HAM/TSP and healthy donors had 3 time-points each (about 3-40 month intervals). Of the 70 or so subjects in the cohort, roughly 14 were HAM/TSP patients, around 34 were multiple sclerosis patients, and about 20 were healthy controls. The study at large found these results: No identical CDR3 amino acid sequences were found to be shared among expanded clones across subjects, suggesting that TCR-beta repertoires were private in all groups. TCR clonal expansion was highest in HAM/TSP patients and lowest in MS patients, with MS patients falling below even healthy controls.

The sample's time point, from its label and the paper: longitudinal time-point 1 (baseline). For unsorted PBMC libraries, 2 million PBMCs were used after storage in RNAlater at -80 degrees C until RNA extraction. PBMCs were separated from peripheral blood using Ficoll-Hypaque density gradient centrifugation and then cryopreserved in liquid nitrogen. The specimen was PBMCs. The sequence came from a female donor with HTLV-1-associated myelopathy (HAM/TSP).

For the CDR3, the sequence is CASSLYRGYTDTQYF. The DNA is TGTGCCAGCAGTTTATACAGGGGGTACACAGATACGCAGTATTTT. The rearrangement joined TRBV28 to TRBJ2-3; a stretch of 8 junction bases matches TRBD1. V is trimmed back by 1 base and J by 2 bases, and the junction contains 2 bases that no gene match accounts for. Spanning cysteine to phenylalanine, the CDR3 consists of 15 amino acids. Solely the CDR3 DNA is kept, with 45 bases framed from the first base. According to the germline V gene, CDR1 reads MDHEN and CDR2 reads SYDVKM.